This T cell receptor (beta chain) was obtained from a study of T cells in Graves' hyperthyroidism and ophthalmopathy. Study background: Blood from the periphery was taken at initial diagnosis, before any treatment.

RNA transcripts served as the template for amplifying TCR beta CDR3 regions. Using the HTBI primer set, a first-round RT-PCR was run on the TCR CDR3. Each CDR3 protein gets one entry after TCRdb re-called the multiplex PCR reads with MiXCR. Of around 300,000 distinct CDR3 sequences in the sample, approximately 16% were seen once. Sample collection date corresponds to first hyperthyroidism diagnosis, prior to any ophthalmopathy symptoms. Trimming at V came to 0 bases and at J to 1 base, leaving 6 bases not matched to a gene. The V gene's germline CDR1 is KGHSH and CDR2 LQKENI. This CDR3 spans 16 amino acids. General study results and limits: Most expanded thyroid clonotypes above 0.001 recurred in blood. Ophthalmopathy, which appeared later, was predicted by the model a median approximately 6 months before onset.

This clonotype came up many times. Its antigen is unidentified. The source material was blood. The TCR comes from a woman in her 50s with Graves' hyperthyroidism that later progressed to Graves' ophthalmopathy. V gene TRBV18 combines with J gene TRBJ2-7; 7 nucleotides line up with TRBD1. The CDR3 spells CASSPPLPGQSYEQYF. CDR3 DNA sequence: TGTGCCAGCTCACCACCACTCCCGGGACAGTCCTACGAGCAGTACTTC.